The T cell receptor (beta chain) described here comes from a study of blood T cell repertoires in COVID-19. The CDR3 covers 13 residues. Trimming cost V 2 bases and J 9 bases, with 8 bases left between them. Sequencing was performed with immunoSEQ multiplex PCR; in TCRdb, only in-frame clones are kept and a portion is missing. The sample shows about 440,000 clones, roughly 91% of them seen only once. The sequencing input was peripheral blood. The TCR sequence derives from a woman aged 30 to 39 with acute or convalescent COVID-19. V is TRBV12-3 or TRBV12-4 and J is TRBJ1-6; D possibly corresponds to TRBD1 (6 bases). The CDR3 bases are TGTGCCAGCAGTTTAAACAGGGTTTCACCCCTCCACTTT. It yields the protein CASSLNRVSPLHF.